These 2 T cell receptor beta chains were sequenced from one sample in a study of shared clonotypes between healthy human individuals. The table came from immunoSEQ multiplex PCR; TCRdb's copy has only in-frame clones and leaves some out. The sample gives 550,000 to 600,000 clones, roughly four fifths of which show up once; about 12% is in the top ten. The sample taken for sequencing was PBMCs. The receptor set was obtained from a woman aged 40 to 50 in good health. Some clones in this sample may be carry-over from other donors' samples.

This chain uses TRBV10-2 with TRBJ2-7; 9 nucleotides line up with TRBD2. Germline V CDR1 and CDR2: WSHSY, SAAADI. The CDR3 loop spans 14 amino acids. J gave up 6 bases and V 10 bases, and 13 bases lay outside the gene matches. CDR3 DNA: TGCGCCACTACGGCAGCGGGAGGATCAGCCGAGCAGTACTTC. Translating it yields CATTAAGGSAEQYF.

The chain recombines TRBV18 with TRBJ2-7, with unresolved D. Trimming stripped 3 bases from V and 2 bases from J, with 11 bases between. Per germline, CDR1 KGHSH and CDR2 LQKENI. The CDR3 runs 14 residues. CDR3 sequence reads: CASSPFKVPYEQYF. CDR3 nucleotide sequence: TGTGCCAGCTCACCCTTTAAAGTTCCCTACGAGCAGTACTTC.